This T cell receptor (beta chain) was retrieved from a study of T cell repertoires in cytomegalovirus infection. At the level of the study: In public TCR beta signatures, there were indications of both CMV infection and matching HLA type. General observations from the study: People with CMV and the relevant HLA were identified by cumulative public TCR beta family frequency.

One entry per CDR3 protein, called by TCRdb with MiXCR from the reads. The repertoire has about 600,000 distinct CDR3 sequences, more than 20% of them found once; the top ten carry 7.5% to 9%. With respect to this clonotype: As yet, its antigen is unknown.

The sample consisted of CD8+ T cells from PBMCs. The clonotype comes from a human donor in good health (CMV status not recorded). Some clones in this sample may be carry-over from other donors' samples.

As DNA, the CDR3 is TGCAGTGCTGGGCTTCTATCAAAGCCCACAGGCACAGATACGCAGTATTTT. The encoded protein is CSAGLLSKPTGTDTQYF. The V gene is TRBV20-1, the J gene TRBJ2-3; D not resolved. With 5 bases removed from V and 1 base from J, the gap between germline ends came to 22 bases. Germline V gives CDR1 DFQATT, CDR2 SNEGSKA (reference sequence). The CDR3 consists of 17 residues.